Reported below is one T cell receptor (beta chain). What it recognizes is unknown. TCRdb recomputed calls from the 5' RACE reads with MiXCR, one row per CDR3 protein. The data contain roughly 170,000 distinct CDR3 sequences, around 8.5% of them singletons. This specimen belongs to a study of T cells after yellow fever vaccination. CDR1 and CDR2 from the germline V gene are LGHNA and YNFKEQ. This CDR3 has 19 residues. V trimming: 1 base; J trimming: 2 bases; junction bases outside the gene matches: 14. Overall study results and limits: It was a small share of clonotypes that appeared in both CD4 and CD8 compartments. Booster sampling recovered most clones from primary vaccination (nearly 98% CD4, just over 85% CD8).

The sample was CD8+ T cells sorted from PBMCs, taken 45 days after the yellow fever booster vaccination. J is TRBJ2-3 and V is TRBV4-2, with 8 bases matching TRBD2. This sequence originates from a man between 18 and 29 years old who received the YFV17D yellow fever vaccine. The CDR3 bases are TGTGCCAGCAGCCAAGTGGCTTTAGGGGCGGGGGGCCTCACAGATACGCAGTATTTT. This sequence encodes CASSQVALGAGGLTDTQYF.